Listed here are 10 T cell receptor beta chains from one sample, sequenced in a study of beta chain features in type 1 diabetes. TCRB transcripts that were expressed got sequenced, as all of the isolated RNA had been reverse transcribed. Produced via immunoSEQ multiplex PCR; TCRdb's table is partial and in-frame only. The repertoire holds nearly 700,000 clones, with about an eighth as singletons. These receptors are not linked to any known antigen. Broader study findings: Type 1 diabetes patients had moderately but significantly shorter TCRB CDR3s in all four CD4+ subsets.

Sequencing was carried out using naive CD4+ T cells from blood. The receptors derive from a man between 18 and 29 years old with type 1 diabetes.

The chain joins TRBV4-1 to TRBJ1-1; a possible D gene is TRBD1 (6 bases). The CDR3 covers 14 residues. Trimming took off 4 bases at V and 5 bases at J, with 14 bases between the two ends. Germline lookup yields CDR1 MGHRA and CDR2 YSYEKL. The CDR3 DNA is TGCGCCAGCAGCCGATACAGGGAGGGGACTGAAGCTTTCTTT. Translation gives CASSRYREGTEAFF.

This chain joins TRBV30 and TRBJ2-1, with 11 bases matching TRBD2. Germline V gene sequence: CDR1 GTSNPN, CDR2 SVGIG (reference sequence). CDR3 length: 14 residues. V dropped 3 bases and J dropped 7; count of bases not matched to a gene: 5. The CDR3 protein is CAWSGTSGLNEQFF. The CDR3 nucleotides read TGTGCCTGGAGCGGGACTAGCGGACTTAATGAGCAGTTCTTC.

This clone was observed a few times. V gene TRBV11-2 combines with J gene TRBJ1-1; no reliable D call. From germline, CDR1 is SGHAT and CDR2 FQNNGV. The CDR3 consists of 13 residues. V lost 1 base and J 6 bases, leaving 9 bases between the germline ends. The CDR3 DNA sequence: TGTGCCAGCAGCTTAGGTCGGCAATCTGAAGCTTTCTTT. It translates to CASSLGRQSEAFF.

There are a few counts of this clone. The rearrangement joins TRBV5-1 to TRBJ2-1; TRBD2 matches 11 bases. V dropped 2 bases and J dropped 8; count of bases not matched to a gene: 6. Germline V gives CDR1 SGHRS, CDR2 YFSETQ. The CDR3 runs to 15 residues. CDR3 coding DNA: TGCGCCAGCAGCTTTACTAGCGGGGGAGTCGATGAGCAGTTCTTC. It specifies CASSFTSGGVDEQFF.

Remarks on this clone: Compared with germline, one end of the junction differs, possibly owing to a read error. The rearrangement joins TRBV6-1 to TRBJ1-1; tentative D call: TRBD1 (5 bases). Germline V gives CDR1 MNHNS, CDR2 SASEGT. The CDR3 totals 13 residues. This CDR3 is CASREGRITEAFF. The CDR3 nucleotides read TGTGCCAGCCGTGAGGGGAGAATCACTGAAGCTTTCTTT.

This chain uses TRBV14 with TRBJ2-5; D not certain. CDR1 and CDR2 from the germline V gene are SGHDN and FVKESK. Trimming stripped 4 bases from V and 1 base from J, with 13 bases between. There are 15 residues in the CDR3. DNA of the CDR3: TGTGCCAGCAGCCCAGGAGAGGTCGTCCAAGAGACCCAGTACTTC. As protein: CASSPGEVVQETQYF.

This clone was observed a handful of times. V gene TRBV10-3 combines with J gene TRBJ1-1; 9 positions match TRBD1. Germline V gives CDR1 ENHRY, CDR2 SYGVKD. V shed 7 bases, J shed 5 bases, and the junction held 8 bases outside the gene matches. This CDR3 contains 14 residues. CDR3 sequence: CAITDRGWDTEAFF. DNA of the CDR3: TGTGCCATCACGGACAGGGGATGGGATACTGAAGCTTTCTTT.

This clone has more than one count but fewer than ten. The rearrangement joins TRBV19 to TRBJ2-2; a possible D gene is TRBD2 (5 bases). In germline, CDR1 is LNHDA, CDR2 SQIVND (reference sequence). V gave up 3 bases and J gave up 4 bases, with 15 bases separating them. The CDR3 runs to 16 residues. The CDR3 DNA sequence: TGTGCCAGTAGTATGGTAGTCGGGGATAGCACCGGGGAGCTGTTTTTT. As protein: CASSMVVGDSTGELFF.

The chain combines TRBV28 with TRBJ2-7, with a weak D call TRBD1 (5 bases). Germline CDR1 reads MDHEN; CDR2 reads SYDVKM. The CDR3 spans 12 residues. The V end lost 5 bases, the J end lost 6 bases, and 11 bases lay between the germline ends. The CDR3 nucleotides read TGTGCCAGCAGTCCAGGACAACGCGAGCAGTACTTC. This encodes CASSPGQREQYF.

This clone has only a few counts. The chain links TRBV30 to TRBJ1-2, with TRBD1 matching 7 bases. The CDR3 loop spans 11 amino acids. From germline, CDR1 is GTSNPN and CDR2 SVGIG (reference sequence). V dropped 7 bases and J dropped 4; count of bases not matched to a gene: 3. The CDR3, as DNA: TGTGCCTCGGGACAGACCTATGGCTACACCTTC. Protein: CASGQTYGYTF.